Below are 20 T cell receptor beta chains sequenced from a single sample in a study of blood T cells in healthy people across ages. A J-beta primer mix and a sample-barcoded 5' primer were used in a second PCR of about 7 to 11 cycles. In TCRdb, the 5' RACE reads were re-called with MiXCR into one record per CDR3 protein. The sample consists of some 1.5 million distinct CDR3 sequences, approximately 42% of them appearing once. The specimen sequenced was blood. The origin of the receptors is a woman in her late teens or twenties in good health.

The V call is TRBV2, the J call TRBJ2-1, with no clear D. The J call may not be correct, given that the DNA end is closer to TRBJ2-7. The CDR3 totals 15 residues. Germline V lookup: CDR1 SNHLY, CDR2 FYNNEI. The CDR3 spells CASSLIRSSYNEQYF. CDR3 bases: TGTGCCAGCAGCTTGATCCGGAGCTCCTACAATGAGCAGTACTTC.

This chain joins TRBV29-1 and TRBJ2-7, with 8 nucleotides matching TRBD1. Germline CDR1 reads SQVTM; CDR2 reads ANQGSEA. The CDR3 has 15 residues. The V segment lost 0 bases and the J segment 7 bases; nucleotides outside the gene matches: 11. The CDR3 spells CSVEDPGGSVNEQYF. Written as DNA, the CDR3 is TGCAGCGTTGAAGATCCAGGGGGCTCGGTCAATGAGCAGTACTTC.

This clonotype has more than one count but fewer than ten. The chain is built from TRBV21-1 and TRBJ2-1; TRBD2 is the table's D call, not checked against the DNA. TRBV21-1 is a listed pseudogene. The CDR3 totals 17 residues. The DNA of the CDR3 is TGTGCCAGCATGACACAGATGCCGGGAGGGTTGTACAATGAGCAGTTCTTC. Its translation is CASMTQMPGGLYNEQFF.

Only a few counts were recorded for this clonotype. The chain links TRBV20-1 to TRBJ2-7; unclear D gene. This CDR3 is built from 11 residues. With 7 bases removed from V and 2 bases from J, the gap between germline ends came to 9 bases. The germline V gene encodes CDR1 DFQATT and CDR2 SNEGSKA (reference sequence). The chain's CDR3 is CSVESTYEQYF. The CDR3 region has the DNA TGCAGTGTAGAAAGTACCTACGAGCAGTACTTC.

The chain has TRBV12-3 or TRBV12-4 and TRBJ2-1; D is possibly TRBD2 (7 bases). The length of the CDR3 is 14 residues. The V end lost 3 bases, the J end lost 12 bases, and 18 bases lay between the germline ends. CDR3 nucleotide sequence: TGTGCCAGCAGTTTTGGGGGGGGCCTTAGGGGGCAGTTCTTC. This encodes CASSFGGGLRGQFF.

This rearrangement joins TRBV7-2 to TRBJ2-7; 7 nucleotides line up with TRBD2. Germline loops: CDR1 SGHTA, CDR2 FQGNSA. V trimming: 1 base; J trimming: 2 bases; junction bases outside the gene matches: 8. The length of the CDR3 is 16 residues. Here the CDR3 DNA reads TGTGCCAGCAGCTTAGGAGGGGCAGCGGGGACCTACGAGCAGTACTTC. Amino acids: CASSLGGAAGTYEQYF.

This clonotype was counted at least ten times. The rearrangement joins TRBV20-1 to TRBJ2-3, with 8 positions matching TRBD2. Germline-derived CDR1 and CDR2 are DFQATT and SNEGSKA (reference sequence). With V trimmed by 0 bases and J by 7 bases, 12 bases remained unmatched. This CDR3 is 16 amino acids long. CDR3 coding DNA: TGCAGTGCTAGAGACCCGGGACTAGTGGGAGGTCATACGCAGTATTTT. Amino acid sequence: CSARDPGLVGGHTQYF.

The rearrangement uses TRBV7-2 and TRBJ2-7, with 9 bases lining up with TRBD1. CDR3 size: 14 residues. Germline V lookup: CDR1 SGHTA, CDR2 FQGNSA. The V gene end was trimmed by 7 bases and the J gene end by 0 bases; junction bases not matched to a gene: 4. CDR3 protein: CASNPQGASYEQYF. The CDR3 nucleotides are TGTGCCAGCAACCCACAGGGGGCCTCCTACGAGCAGTACTTC.

The V call is TRBV4-3, the J call TRBJ2-1, with unresolved D. V dropped 1 base and J dropped 2 bases, with 9 bases sitting between them. The CDR3 runs 15 residues. Germline CDR1 and CDR2: LGHNA and YSLEER. As DNA, the CDR3 is TGCGCCAGCAGCCAAGGACTCTACGCCTACAATGAGCAGTTCTTC. Its protein is CASSQGLYAYNEQFF.

This clonotype was observed a handful of times. The rearrangement uses TRBV6-2 or TRBV6-3 and TRBJ2-7; D is unclear. The V end lost 0 bases, the J end lost 2 bases, and 11 bases lay between the germline ends. The CDR3 is made up of 15 amino acids. CDR1 and CDR2 (germline): MNHEY, SVGEGT. The CDR3 loop reads CASSYSHRWTYEQYF. CDR3 bases: TGTGCCAGCAGTTACTCCCATCGTTGGACCTACGAGCAGTACTTC.

Ten or more counts support this clonotype. The chain is built from TRBV27 and TRBJ2-5; D is perhaps TRBD1 or TRBD2 (6 bases each). The V gene lost 3 bases and the J gene lost 4 bases, with 12 bases spanning the gap. The V gene's germline CDR1 is MNHEY and CDR2 SMNVEV (reference sequence). The CDR3 totals 14 residues. The CDR3 DNA follows: TGTGCCAGCAGTTTCGGTGAGGGGGGAGAGACCCAGTACTTC. It is translated as CASSFGEGGETQYF.

There are a few counts of this clonotype. This rearrangement joins TRBV29-1 to TRBJ2-1, with TRBD1 matching over 9 bases. V dropped 7 bases and J dropped 0; count of bases not matched to a gene: 7. CDR3 length: 15 residues. Germline values: CDR1 SQVTM, CDR2 ANQGSEA. CDR3 sequence reads: CSGGQGTGSYNEQFF. In nucleotides, the CDR3 is TGCAGCGGTGGACAGGGGACTGGCTCCTACAATGAGCAGTTCTTC.

The chain uses TRBV7-2 and TRBJ1-5; 7 bases match TRBD1. V lost 2 bases to trimming and J lost 0 bases; unmatched junction nucleotides: 10. This CDR3 comprises 18 residues. From germline, CDR1 is SGHTA and CDR2 FQGNSA. The CDR3 protein is CASSLLRTGDVSNQPQHF. The CDR3 DNA is TGTGCCAGCAGCTTACTGAGGACAGGAGATGTTAGCAATCAGCCCCAGCATTTT.

This rearrangement joins TRBV21-1 to TRBJ1-6; whether TRBD1, the table's D call, matches the DNA was not checked. TRBV21-1 is annotated as a pseudogene. This CDR3 has 16 residues. The CDR3 loop reads CASSKQGRVTNSPLHF. CDR3 nucleotide sequence: TGTGCCAGCAGCAAACAAGGGCGAGTAACTAATTCACCCCTCCACTTT.

This clonotype occurred a few times. This chain joins TRBV7-9 and TRBJ2-1, with D perhaps matching TRBD2 (6 bases). CDR3 length: 16 residues. Germline CDR1 SEHNR, CDR2 FQNEAQ (reference sequence). V shed 5 bases and J shed 0 bases, with 14 bases lying between them. CDR3 loop: CASSPRALASYNEQFF. The CDR3 DNA is TGTGCCAGCAGCCCCCGCGCACTAGCCTCCTACAATGAGCAGTTCTTC.

On this clonotype itself: Sequence at one end of the junction differs from germline and may be a read error. The genes are TRBV4-1 and TRBJ2-7; TRBD2 might be the D (5 bases). CDR1 and CDR2 (germline): MGHRA, YSYEKL. CDR3 length equals 15 residues. The CDR3 spells CVSSQVVDWGYEQYF. The CDR3, as DNA: TGCGTCAGCAGCCAAGTGGTGGACTGGGGCTACGAGCAGTACTTC.

This clonotype turned up a few times. The rearrangement links TRBV3-1 to TRBJ2-2; no clear D. Germline V CDR1 and CDR2: LGHDT, YNNKEL (reference sequence). Between the trimmed V and J ends, which lost 3 bases and 0 bases, there was a span of 8 bases. The CDR3 is 15 residues long. The CDR3 is CASSQRTSNTGELFF. CDR3 sequence (DNA): TGTGCCAGCAGCCAGAGAACCTCGAACACCGGGGAGCTGTTTTTT.

The rearrangement joins TRBV28 to TRBJ2-7; 12 bases map to TRBD2. V lost 4 bases, J lost 5 bases, and 9 bases stayed unmatched. Germline values: CDR1 MDHEN, CDR2 SYDVKM. CDR3 length: 16 amino acids. The CDR3 protein is CASSSQTTSGSNEQYF. As DNA, the CDR3 is TGTGCCAGCAGTTCCCAAACGACTAGCGGGAGCAACGAGCAGTACTTC. Drawing the rest from reference TRBV28 and TRBJ2-7, the complete variable domain is DVKVTQSSRYLVKRTGEKVFLECVQDMDHENMFWYRQDPGLGLRLIYFSYDVKMKEKGDIPEGYSVSREKKERFSLILESASTNQTSMYLCASSSQTTSGSNEQYFGPGTRLTVT.

This chain joins TRBV20-1 and TRBJ2-7; 11 nucleotides line up with TRBD2. CDR3 size: 16 residues. V was pared by 1 base and J by 7 bases, with 12 bases of the junction left unmatched. Germline CDR1 and CDR2: DFQATT and SNEGSKA (reference sequence). CDR3 bases: TGCAGTGCTAGAGTAACTAGCGGGGGAACCTACAATGAGCAGTACTTC. It codes for CSARVTSGGTYNEQYF.

This clonotype was seen a handful of times. The V and J genes are TRBV3-1 and TRBJ2-1; 8 bases map to TRBD1. The germline CDR1 and CDR2 sequences are LGHDT and YNNKEL (reference sequence). The CDR3 contains 19 residues. The V gene end was trimmed by 4 bases and the J gene end by 7 bases; junction bases not matched to a gene: 21. Written as DNA, the CDR3 is TGTGCCAGCAGCCTCAGGACAGGGTGGAGGGCTAAGACTGGAAATGAGCAGTTCTTC. Translated, it gives CASSLRTGWRAKTGNEQFF.